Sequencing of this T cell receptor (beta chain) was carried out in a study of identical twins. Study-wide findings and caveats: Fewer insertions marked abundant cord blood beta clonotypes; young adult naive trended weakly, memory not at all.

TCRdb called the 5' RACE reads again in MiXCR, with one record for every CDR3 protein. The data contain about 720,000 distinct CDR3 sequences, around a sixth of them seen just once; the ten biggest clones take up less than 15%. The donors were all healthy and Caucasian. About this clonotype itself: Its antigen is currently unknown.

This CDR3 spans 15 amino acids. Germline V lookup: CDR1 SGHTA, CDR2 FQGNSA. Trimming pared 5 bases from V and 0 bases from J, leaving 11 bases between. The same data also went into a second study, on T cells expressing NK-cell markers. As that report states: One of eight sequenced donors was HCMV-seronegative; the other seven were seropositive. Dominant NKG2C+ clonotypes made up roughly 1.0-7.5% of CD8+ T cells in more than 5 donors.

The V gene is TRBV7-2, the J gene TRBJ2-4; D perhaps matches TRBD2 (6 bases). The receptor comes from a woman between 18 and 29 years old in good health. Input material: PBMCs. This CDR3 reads CASSAVAEAKNIQYF. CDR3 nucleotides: TGTGCCAGCAGCGCCGTAGCGGAAGCCAAAAACATTCAGTACTTC.